A selection of T cell receptor beta chains follows, all from one sample in a study of beta chain features in type 1 diabetes. Sequencing used immunoSEQ multiplex PCR; TCRdb keeps in-frame clones, though not all of them. This repertoire shows 160,000 or so clones, 8.5% to 14% found once; its top ten account for 2% to 2.5%. Input material: central memory CD4+ T cells from blood. Receptors were obtained from a young man in good health. Each CDR3 is given with its conserved first and last residue.

>TRBV10-3
CAISERASGRGTDTQYF
>TRBV6-5
CASSPGGETQYF
>TRBV7-8
CASSFSRGRRDTEAFF
>TRBV30
CAWSVAGGRYEQFF
>TRBV7-2
CASSRGLPRETQYF
>TRBV10-3
CAISEQGASNTEAFF
>TRBV5-1
CASRSQETQYF
>TRBV9
CASSVVASSGILEQYF
>TRBV11-3
CASSLEGTGGSQYF
>TRBV5-6
CASSLGGPTDTQYF
>TRBV2
CASSLQVGTDTQYF
>TRBV5-4
CASNSRNEGKNIQYF
>TRBV18
CASSQERGPVYEQYF
>TRBV5-1
CASSFQGAAGANVLTF
>TRBV28
CASTAPGENEKLFF
>TRBV9
CASSAAPGPGNTIYF
>TRBV5-1
CASTYGGRGTEAFF
>TRBV16
CASSPYGGVEAFF
>TRBV7-2
CASSRKIGGTPGNTIYF
>TRBV29-1
CSVLQSTDTQYF
>TRBV7-3
CASSLTGTGVGYTF
>TRBV7-3
CASSLTTAAVGKDTQYF
>TRBV7-9
CASSLEGRADGYTF
>TRBV20-1
CSARQGYGYTF
>TRBV7-2
CASSPARRRNEQYF
>TRBV30
CAWSPKQLEAFF
>TRBV28
CASIVSGTTEAFF
>TRBV7-6
CASSLDPDGVYEQYF
>TRBV29-1
CSVEREAGEQYF
>TRBV7-2
CASSRRDRLGFEQYF
>TRBV4-2
CASSLAPRQAGDTQYF
>TRBV29-1
CSALGQMNTEAFF
>TRBV18
CASSPSGAVGEQYF
>TRBV21-1
CASSNRINYGYTF
>TRBV14
CASSQERTGGYTF